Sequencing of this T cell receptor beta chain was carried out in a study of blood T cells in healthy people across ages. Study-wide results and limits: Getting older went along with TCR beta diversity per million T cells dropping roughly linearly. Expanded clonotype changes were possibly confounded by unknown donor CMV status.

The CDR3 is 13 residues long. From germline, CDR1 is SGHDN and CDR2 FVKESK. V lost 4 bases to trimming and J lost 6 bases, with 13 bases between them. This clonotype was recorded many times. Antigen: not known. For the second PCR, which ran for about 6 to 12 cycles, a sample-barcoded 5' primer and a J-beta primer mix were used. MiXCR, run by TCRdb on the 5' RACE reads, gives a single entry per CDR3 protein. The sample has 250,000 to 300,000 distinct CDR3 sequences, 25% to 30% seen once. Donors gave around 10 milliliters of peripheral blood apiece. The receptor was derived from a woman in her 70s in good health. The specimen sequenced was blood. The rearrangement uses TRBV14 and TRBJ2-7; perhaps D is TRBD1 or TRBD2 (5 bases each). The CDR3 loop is CASSLPGGGEQYF. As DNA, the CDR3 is TGTGCCAGCAGCCTCCCAGGTGGGGGCGAGCAGTACTTC.